This section outlines one TCR beta chain sequence together with its context. This clonotype was detected a few times. This receptor's antigen is unknown. The sample holds no much larger clone one base away, and base qualities are not on file. This sample was taken from a study of blood T cells in healthy people across ages (dated by TCRdb to between 2015 and 2016). Some background on the complete study: In model experiments, template switching captured roughly one uniquely barcoded TCR beta cDNA molecule for every two T cells. To track age-related changes in TCR beta repertoire diversity, the study relied on deep sequencing normalized with unique cDNA molecular identifiers. Two additional independent replicas of 1 million unique cDNA reads from the same blood draw were analyzed for two donors (one aged 18 to 29 and one aged 80 or older). To avoid experimental bias, donors of different ages were spread randomly across the sequencing lanes. The donors were split into four age groups: young (average around 16 years), middle-aged (over 35), aged (approximately 59) and long-lived (over 80).

CDR1 ENHRY and CDR2 SYGVKD were looked up in the germline V gene. The CDR3 covers 15 residues, taking in both the cysteine and the phenylalanine. Here the CDR3 DNA is all that survives: 45 bases in frame from base 1. Relative to germline, V is 10 bases shorter and J is 3 bases shorter, with 20 bases between their ends. Receptor libraries were prepared by 5' RACE. Instrument on record: Illumina HiSeq 2500. A second roughly 7 to 11 cycle PCR used a sample-barcoded 5' primer and a J-beta primer mix. A unique molecular identifier was introduced onto each TCR beta cDNA molecule by a template-switch 5' adaptor carrying 12 random nucleotides. Each sample yielded at least 2.5 million CDR3-containing paired-end reads. First-strand cDNA was synthesized from all RNA with the Mint cDNA synthesis kit, primed by a TRBC-specific oligonucleotide. After uracil-DNA glycosylase treatment, a first 18-cycle PCR used universal primers M1SS and BC2_uni_R on all cDNA. Concerning the study's data processing: For normalization, 1 million high-quality reads, each with a distinct molecular identifier, were randomly selected from each sample. Reads with shared molecular identifiers were discarded instead of being binned into consensus sequences. CDR3 identification, clonotype clustering and error correction used MiTCR with a Q25 quality threshold and the strictest error-elimination algorithm. A nonparametric unseen species model with Euler transformation was used to estimate lower-bound total TCR beta diversity. In TCRdb, the public reads were trimmed at Q25 with fastp and aligned with MiXCR, with productive beta chains retained. Rows merge per CDR3 protein into single entries with the most common DNA and genes. Clone size and V and J calls follow TCRdb, not the original study. The sample table shows about 1,800,000 distinct CDR3 sequences, and roughly 27% are seen once. The ten largest clonotypes hold about 7.7% of the sample.

Paper-wide results and their limitations: Compared with the aged group, more naive CD4+ T cells, fewer expanded clones and increased TCR diversity were shown by the long-lived group, suggesting age selection. As age increased, observed TCR beta diversity per million T cells dropped in a roughly linear way, and a significant reduction was already evident by age about 40. Estimates of total diversity from one million sequenced T cells were regarded as lower bounds and underestimates. Bulk unsorted PBMC profiling prevented conclusive comparison of naive and antigen-experienced compartments. The CMV infection status of donors was not known, potentially confounding age-related changes in expanded clonotypes. Observed TCR beta diversity correlated strongly with the percentage of naive T cells measured by flow cytometry.

Donors were roughly 40 systemically healthy Caucasian individuals from Russia aged roughly 6 to 90 years. Ten milliliters of peripheral blood were drawn from each donor into EDTA-treated Vacutainer tubes. PBMCs were isolated by Ficoll-Paque density-gradient centrifugation, with at least 6 million obtained per sample. Total RNA was extracted from PBMCs with Trizol reagent, with at least 5.5 micrograms obtained per sample. Naive CD45RAhigh/CD27high T cell percentages were measured by flow cytometry on a PBMC aliquot from every donor. This receptor chain uses TRBV10-3 and TRBJ2-3; no D gene can be assigned with confidence. The origin of this receptor is a woman in her 30s in good health. Sequenced material: blood. The base sequence is TGTGCCACCCAATCCCCCGCCAGCGAGACAGATACGCAGTATTTT. Its translation reads: CATQSPASETDTQYF.